These T cell receptor beta chains were read from a single sample in a study of shared clonotypes between healthy human individuals. Generated by immunoSEQ multiplex PCR, the TCRdb table keeps only in-frame clones and is missing some. The table shows millions of clones, with 93% occurring only once. Source material: naive CD4+ T cells from PBMCs. These receptors were obtained from a young man in good health. Some clones in this sample may be carry-over from other donors' samples. CDR3s include the opening cysteine and the closing phenylalanine or tryptophan. Fields, in order: D gene, clone size, V gene, CDR3 length, J gene, CDR3 DNA, CDR3 protein. The D gene is left open where the match is weak. A row's size may be missing; if present it is once, few, many or a size class.

>TRBD1|NA|TRBV19|13|TRBJ2-7
TGTGCCACCCTAGACAGGGAGAGATACGAGCAGTACTTC
CATLDRERYEQYF
>NA|few|TRBV18|16|TRBJ1-5
TGTGCCAGCTCACCTCGACAGGTCAATAGCAATCAGCCCCAGCATTTT
CASSPRQVNSNQPQHF
>TRBD2|NA|TRBV29-1|14|TRBJ2-1
TGCAGCTCTCTGGCCGGGGGGGTCTACAATGAGCAGTTCTTC
CSSLAGGVYNEQFF
>NA|NA|TRBV4-3|15|TRBJ2-7
TGCGCCAGCAGCCAAGTACCTTCCTCGTCCTACGAGCAGTACTTC
CASSQVPSSSYEQYF
>TRBD2|NA|TRBV7-2|16|TRBJ2-5
TGTGCCAGCAGCCTGGGACTAGCGGGAGGAGTCGAGACCCAGTACTTC
CASSLGLAGGVETQYF
>NA|NA|TRBV28|12|TRBJ2-3
TGTGCCAGCAGCGACAGCACAGATACGCAGTATTTT
CASSDSTDTQYF
>NA|once|TRBV18|14|TRBJ2-5
TGTGCCAGCTCACCTAACGATTCCCGGGGGACCCAGTACTTC
CASSPNDSRGTQYF
>TRBD1|NA|TRBV30|15|TRBJ1-2
TGTGCCTGGGGATCCGGGACAGCGAGAAGCTATGGCTACACCTTC
CAWGSGTARSYGYTF
>TRBD1|NA|TRBV27|13|TRBJ1-1
TGTGCCAGCAGCTGGGACAGAGACACTGAAGCTTTCTTT
CASSWDRDTEAFF
>NA|NA|TRBV29-1|12|TRBJ2-1
TGCAGCTCCCAAGGGCCAAGCGATGAGCAGTTCTTC
CSSQGPSDEQFF
>NA|NA|TRBV28|15|TRBJ1-4
TGTGCCAGCAGTGGGTCGGGTAGTACGCTGGAAAAACTGTTTTTT
CASSGSGSTLEKLFF
>TRBD1|NA|TRBV28|13|TRBJ1-2
TGTGCCAGCAGTTTAGTCCAGGGGGCTGGCTACACCTTC
CASSLVQGAGYTF
>TRBD1|NA|TRBV19|15|TRBJ2-1
TGTGCCAGTAGTATGATGGGACAGGGCTTAGCCGAGCAGTTCTTC
CASSMMGQGLAEQFF
>NA|once|TRBV6-6|12|TRBJ2-4
TGTGCCAGCATGGGTTATCAAAACATTCAGTACTTC
CASMGYQNIQYF
>TRBD1|NA|TRBV7-9|14|TRBJ1-1
TGTGCCAGCAGAGCCGACAGGGGGCGAACTGAAGCTTTCTTT
CASRADRGRTEAFF
>NA|NA|TRBV5-1|15|TRBJ1-2
TGCGCCAGCAGCTTGGGTATTACTGGGTTCTATGGCTACACCTTC
CASSLGITGFYGYTF
>NA|NA|TRBV4-1|15|TRBJ2-5
TGCGCCAGCAGCCAACGGGACTCCCAATGGGGGACCCAGTACTTC
CASSQRDSQWGTQYF
>TRBD2|NA|TRBV28|16|TRBJ2-7
TGTGCCAGCAGCCTAAACCCGGGGGTGAACCAAGGGAGGGAGTACTTC
CASSLNPGVNQGREYF
>NA|NA|TRBV7-9|15|TRBJ2-1
TGTGCCAGCAGCTTAGCGCCGGGTTTATACAATGAGCAGTTCTTC
CASSLAPGLYNEQFF
>NA|NA|TRBV7-2|15|TRBJ2-7
TGTGCCAGCAGATCTGGGTCACTAGAACCCTACGAGCAGTACTTC
CASRSGSLEPYEQYF
>NA|NA|TRBV10-3|18|TRBJ2-6
TGTGCCATCAGTGAACATGGGGACGGAAACTCTGGGGCCAACGTCCTGACTTTC
CAISEHGDGNSGANVLTF
>NA|NA|TRBV9|14|TRBJ1-2
TGTGCCAGCAGCCCCGGGAGGGGGGACTATGGCTACACCTTC
CASSPGRGDYGYTF
>NA|NA|TRBV6-4|16|TRBJ2-3
TGTGCCAGCAGTAATCATCAGCGGAGCACCACAGATACGCAGTATTTT
CASSNHQRSTTDTQYF